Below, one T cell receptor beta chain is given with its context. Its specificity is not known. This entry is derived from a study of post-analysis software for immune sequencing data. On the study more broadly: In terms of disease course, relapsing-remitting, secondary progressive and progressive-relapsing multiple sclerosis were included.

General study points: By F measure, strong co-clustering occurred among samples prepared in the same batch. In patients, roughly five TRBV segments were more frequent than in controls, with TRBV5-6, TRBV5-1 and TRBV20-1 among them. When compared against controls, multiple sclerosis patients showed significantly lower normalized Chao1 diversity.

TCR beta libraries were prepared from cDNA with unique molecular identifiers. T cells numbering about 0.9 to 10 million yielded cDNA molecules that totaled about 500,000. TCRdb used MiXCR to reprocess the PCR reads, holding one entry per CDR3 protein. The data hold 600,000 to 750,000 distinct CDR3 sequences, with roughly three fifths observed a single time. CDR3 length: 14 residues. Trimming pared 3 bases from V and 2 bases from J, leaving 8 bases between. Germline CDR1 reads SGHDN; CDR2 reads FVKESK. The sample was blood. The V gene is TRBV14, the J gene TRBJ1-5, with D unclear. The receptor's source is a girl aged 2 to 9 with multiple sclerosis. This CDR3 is CASSQMGGNQPQHF. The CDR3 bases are TGTGCCAGCAGCCAGATGGGCGGCAATCAGCCCCAGCATTTT.